One sample yielded the 9 T cell receptor beta chains listed below, sequenced in a study of glioma-infiltrating T cells after dendritic cell vaccination. Measured with immunoSEQ multiplex PCR; TCRdb has only the in-frame clones, and not every one. The data show some 90,000 clones, over 75% seen once. Time point described: after dendritic cell vaccination, including at tumor progression/relapse. This material consisted of blood, taken after dendritic cell vaccination. The receptors originated from a human donor with glioblastoma.

The chain has TRBV12-5 and TRBJ2-3; 9 bases are shared with TRBD2. Per the germline V gene, CDR1 is LGHNT and CDR2 is FRNRAP. With 5 bases clipped from V and 3 bases from J, the junction kept 12 bases outside the gene matches. CDR3 size: 17 residues. The CDR3 DNA reads TGTGCTAGTGGTGGGCACGGGAGCGGGGGGTCTACAGATACGCAGTATTTT. Protein product: CASGGHGSGGSTDTQYF.

This clone was counted a single time. The chain couples TRBV19 to TRBJ2-3; tentative D call: TRBD1 (6 bases). This CDR3 is 16 amino acids long. The germline V and J ends were trimmed by 5 bases and 5 bases, with 20 bases remaining between them. The germline gives CDR1 LNHDA, CDR2 SQIVND (reference sequence). The CDR3 DNA sequence: TGTGCCAGTAGTCCTCGACAGGTTACCTTAGGAGATACGCAGTATTTT. Its translation is CASSPRQVTLGDTQYF.

This clone was counted a single time. The chain links TRBV5-1 to TRBJ1-1, with 9 bases aligning to TRBD1. The ends lost 0 bases at V and 4 bases at J; junction bases unmatched: 7. Germline CDR1 and CDR2: SGHRS and YFSETQ. This CDR3 contains 16 residues. The CDR3 spells CASSLGDRVPGTEAFF. CDR3 coding DNA: TGCGCCAGCAGCTTGGGGGACAGGGTTCCAGGCACTGAAGCTTTCTTT.

The chain is built from TRBV30 and TRBJ2-2; D unresolved. Germline values: CDR1 GTSNPN, CDR2 SVGIG (reference sequence). Trimming took 3 bases from V and 5 from J, leaving 13 bases between them. This CDR3 has 14 residues. In DNA, the CDR3 is TGTGCCTGGAGCCTTCGTGTGAGTACCGGGGAGCTGTTTTTT. Translated, it gives CAWSLRVSTGELFF.

The V call is TRBV12-5, the J call TRBJ2-5, with TRBD1 identical over 10 bases. This CDR3 has 15 amino acids. Germline CDR1 LGHNT, CDR2 FRNRAP. Unmatched junction bases numbered 5, after V lost 2 bases and J lost 5 bases. As DNA, the CDR3 is TGTGCTAGTGGTTTGACGACAGGGGGCGGGGAGACCCAGTACTTC. This codes for CASGLTTGGGETQYF.

The V gene is TRBV6-1, the J gene TRBJ2-3, with D perhaps matching TRBD1 (5 bases). Germline CDR1 is MNHNS and CDR2 is SASEGT. This CDR3 spans 12 amino acids. Deletions cut 4 bases from V and 6 bases from J, with 8 bases between. The CDR3 sequence is CASSAGADTQYF. The CDR3 nucleotides are TGTGCCAGCAGTGCTGGGGCGGATACGCAGTATTTT.

This clone was seen just once. V is TRBV7-9 and J is TRBJ2-3, with a weak D call TRBD2 (5 bases). Germline V gene sequence: CDR1 SEHNR, CDR2 FQNEAQ (reference sequence). The CDR3 sequence is 12 residues long. Between the trimmed V and J ends, which lost 8 bases and 5 bases, there was a span of 11 bases. The CDR3 loop is CASARTGDTQYF. The CDR3 bases are TGTGCCAGCGCGCGGACTGGAGATACGCAGTATTTT.

The CDR3 is CASSQGGAGANVLTF. CDR3 DNA sequence: TGTGCCAGCAGCCAAGGGGGAGCTGGGGCCAACGTCCTGACTTTC. This chain links TRBV14 with TRBJ2-6, with a possible D match to TRBD2 (5 bases). This CDR3 has 15 residues. Looked up from germline, CDR1 is SGHDN and CDR2 is FVKESK. The V gene lost 1 base and the J gene lost 2 bases, with 6 bases spanning the gap.

This clone turned up a few times. V is TRBV27 and J is TRBJ1-1, with 9 nucleotides matching TRBD1. CDR3 length equals 20 residues. CDR1 is MNHEY, CDR2 SMNVEV, per germline (reference sequence). V dropped 5 bases and J dropped 2; count of bases not matched to a gene: 21. This chain's CDR3 is CASSPGRGQGTAWGNTEAFF. CDR3 nucleotides: TGTGCCAGCAGTCCTGGCCGAGGACAGGGGACCGCCTGGGGAAACACTGAAGCTTTCTTT.